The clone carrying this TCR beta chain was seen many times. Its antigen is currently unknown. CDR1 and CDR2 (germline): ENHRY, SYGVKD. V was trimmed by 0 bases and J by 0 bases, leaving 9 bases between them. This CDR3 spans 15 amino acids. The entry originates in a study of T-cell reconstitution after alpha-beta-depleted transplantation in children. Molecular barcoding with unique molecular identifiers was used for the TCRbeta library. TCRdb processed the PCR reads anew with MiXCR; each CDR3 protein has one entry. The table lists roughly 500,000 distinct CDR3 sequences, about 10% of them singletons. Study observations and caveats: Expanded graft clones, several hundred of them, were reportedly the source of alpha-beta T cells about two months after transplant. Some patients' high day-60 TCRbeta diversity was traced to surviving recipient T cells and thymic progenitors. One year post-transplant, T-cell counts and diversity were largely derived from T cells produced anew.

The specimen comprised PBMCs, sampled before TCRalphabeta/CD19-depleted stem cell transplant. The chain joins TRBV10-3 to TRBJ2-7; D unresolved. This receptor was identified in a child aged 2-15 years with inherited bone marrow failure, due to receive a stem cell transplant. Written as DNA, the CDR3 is TGTGCCATCAGTGAGTCAGTGGGAACCTCCTACGAGCAGTACTTC. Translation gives CAISESVGTSYEQYF.